The rows below give T cell receptor beta chains drawn from one sample of a study of T cell responses to AZD1222 COVID-19 vaccine. The method was immunoSEQ multiplex PCR; TCRdb's version includes in-frame clones alone and lacks a portion of them. The top ten clones hold roughly 8.4% of a sample with around 180,000 clones, 90% to 95% of them seen once. Sequenced material: peripheral blood, taken on day 0 of AZD1222 vaccination. The receptors stem from an adult in good health. Each CDR3 is given with its conserved first and last residue. The D gene is left open where the match is weak. The size of a clone is reported for some rows only, either as once, few or many, or as a class for expanded clones.

-,TRBV19,TRBJ1-1,-,TGTGCCAGTAAACTGACCCACCTTCCACAGAACACTGAAGCTTTCTTT,CASKLTHLPQNTEAFF
-,TRBV19,TRBJ2-5,-,TGTGCCAGTAGTATCAGAAACCAAGAGACCCAGTACTTC,CASSIRNQETQYF
once,TRBV28,TRBJ2-3,TRBD2,TGTGCCAGCAGGACGACTAGCGGGAGGTCAGATACGCAGTATTTT,CASRTTSGRSDTQYF
-,TRBV19,TRBJ1-2,TRBD1,TGTGCCAGCGAGGCAGGGGGCTGGTATGGCTACACCTTC,CASEAGGWYGYTF
-,TRBV9,TRBJ2-1,-,TGTGCCAGCAGCTCCCAGGACGCTTACAATGAGCAGTTCTTC,CASSSQDAYNEQFF
-,TRBV11-3,TRBJ2-3,-,TGTGCCAGCAGCCCAAATCGGGGGACCAATTACGGTACGCAGTATTTT,CASSPNRGTNYGTQYF
-,TRBV2,TRBJ2-2,TRBD2,TGTGCCAGTCTAGCGGGATTGAGTGGGGAGCTGTTTTTT,CASLAGLSGELFF
-,TRBV5-4,TRBJ2-1,-,TGTGCCAGCAGCTTGGCCAGGGGACGCCCCAATGAGCAGTTCTTC,CASSLARGRPNEQFF
-,TRBV27,TRBJ1-1,-,TGTGCCAGCAGTTTATCGAAGAACACTGAAGCTTTCTTT,CASSLSKNTEAFF
once,TRBV5-8,TRBJ1-5,TRBD1,TGTGCCAGCAGTACAGGGGCCGCGGGGCCCCAGCATTTT,CASSTGAAGPQHF
-,TRBV27,TRBJ1-1,TRBD1,TGTGCCAGCAGTTCGACAGGGAGGAATGAAGCTTTCTTT,CASSSTGRNEAFF
once,TRBV5-1,TRBJ2-3,-,TGCGCCAGCAGCTTTTCTCAGCGGACAGATACGCAGTATTTT,CASSFSQRTDTQYF
-,TRBV7-9,TRBJ1-5,-,TGTGCCAGCAGCTTCGAAGGTCAGCCCCAGCATTTT,CASSFEGQPQHF
-,TRBV2,TRBJ2-5,TRBD1,TGTGCCAGCAGTGAACTTTATAGGGACAGGGTTTTGGGGGAGACCCAGTACTTC,CASSELYRDRVLGETQYF
few,TRBV28,TRBJ2-3,TRBD2,TGTGCCAGCGGTTTAGGGCTAGCGGCTAGGGGTACGCAGTATTTT,CASGLGLAARGTQYF
-,TRBV28,TRBJ1-2,-,TGTGCCAGCACACTCCCCGGGGGCTATGGCTACACCTTC,CASTLPGGYGYTF
-,TRBV28,TRBJ2-5,-,TGTGCCAGCAGTTCTTTGCCTGGAGTGCGAGAGACCCAGTACTTC,CASSSLPGVRETQYF
-,TRBV2,TRBJ2-1,-,TGTGCCAGCACCCCCGGGGCGACTAGGGACAATGAGCAGTTCTTC,CASTPGATRDNEQFF
-,TRBV2,TRBJ2-5,-,TGTGCCAGCAGTGAAGGACTCCCGGGGCAAGAGACCCAGTACTTC,CASSEGLPGQETQYF
-,TRBV15,TRBJ2-7,-,TGTGCCACCAGCACGAGTGGTTACGAGCAGTACTTC,CATSTSGYEQYF
-,TRBV24-1,TRBJ1-1,-,TGTGCCACCTGGCGGGACACCCCTAGGACTGAAGCTTTCTTT,CATWRDTPRTEAFF
-,TRBV3-1/TRBV3-2,TRBJ2-5,-,TGTGCCAGCAGCCCCTCCAGGAACCAAGAGACCCAGTACTTC,CASSPSRNQETQYF
-,TRBV12-3/TRBV12-4,TRBJ1-2,-,TGTGCCAGCAGCCACAGGTCGGGCTATGGCTACACCTTC,CASSHRSGYGYTF
-,TRBV7-2,TRBJ2-3,-,TGTGCCAGCAGCTCGCCTTCTCGCACAGATACGCAGTATTTT,CASSSPSRTDTQYF
-,TRBV19,TRBJ2-1,-,TGTGCCAGTAGTATGCTGGACAAATACAATGAGCAGTTCTTC,CASSMLDKYNEQFF
-,TRBV6-2/TRBV6-3,TRBJ2-3,-,TGTGCCAGCAGTTCCCCAACAAATACGCAGTATTTT,CASSSPTNTQYF
-,TRBV30,TRBJ2-3,-,TGTGCCAGTAGCAGGGGCGACACAGATACGCAGTATTTT,CASSRGDTDTQYF
-,TRBV4-1,TRBJ1-1,-,TGCGCCAGCAGCCAAGATATTGTTTGGCGGGGGAACACTGAAGCTTTCTTT,CASSQDIVWRGNTEAFF
-,TRBV7-3,TRBJ2-7,-,TGTGCCAGCAGCCCCCAAACTGGCGAGCAGTACTTC,CASSPQTGEQYF
-,TRBV5-1,TRBJ1-1,-,TGCGCCAGCAGCTTAGCTAACACTGAAGCTTTCTTT,CASSLANTEAFF
-,TRBV7-3,TRBJ2-1,-,TGTGCCAGCAGCTTACAGGGGGGTGAGCAGTTCTTC,CASSLQGGEQFF
-,TRBV4-3,TRBJ2-1,TRBD2,TGCGCCAGCAGCCAAGAACCGGCGGGGGGCAATGAGCAGTTCTTC,CASSQEPAGGNEQFF
-,TRBV5-1,TRBJ1-1,TRBD1,TGCGCCAGCAGCTTCACAGGGGTTGGAAGGAACACTGAAGCTTTCTTT,CASSFTGVGRNTEAFF
-,TRBV28,TRBJ2-3,TRBD1,TGTGCCAGCAGGCCCGGACAGGGAGACACAGATACGCAGTATTTT,CASRPGQGDTDTQYF
-,TRBV5-1,TRBJ2-7,-,TGCGCCAGCAGCCCCGGACCGTCCTACGAGCAGTACTTC,CASSPGPSYEQYF
-,TRBV10-2,TRBJ2-3,TRBD2,TGCGCCAGCAGTGTGTTAGCGGGAGGGGCAACAGATACGCAGTATTTT,CASSVLAGGATDTQYF
-,TRBV21-1,TRBJ2-4,-,TGTGCCAGCAGCAATGTGGCCGGGACAAGACGAAAAAACATTCAGTACTTC,CASSNVAGTRRKNIQYF
-,TRBV2,TRBJ1-4,TRBD1,TGTGCCAGCACCGGAATAGGACCAGGGGGTTCAAGTGGAGGTCCCCTTGAAAAACTGTTTTTT,CASTGIGPGGSSGGPLEKLFF
-,TRBV6-2/TRBV6-3,TRBJ2-7,TRBD2,TGTGCCAGCAGCCGCATCATAGCGGGAGATGCGTACGAGCAGTACTTC,CASSRIIAGDAYEQYF
-,TRBV13,TRBJ2-7,-,TGTGCCAGCAGCTCAGGACTTGCCTACGAGCAGTACTTC,CASSSGLAYEQYF
once,TRBV29-1,TRBJ2-1,TRBD2,TGCAGCGTTGAAGACCCGGCTCCAGCGGGAGGTGAGCAGTTCTTC,CSVEDPAPAGGEQFF
-,TRBV4-1,TRBJ1-6,-,TGCGCCAGCAGCCATGTAAGGGGGAACTCACCCCTCCACTTT,CASSHVRGNSPLHF
-,TRBV5-1,TRBJ1-2,TRBD1,TGCGCCAGCAGCTGGACAGGGGGAGACTATGGCTACACCTTC,CASSWTGGDYGYTF